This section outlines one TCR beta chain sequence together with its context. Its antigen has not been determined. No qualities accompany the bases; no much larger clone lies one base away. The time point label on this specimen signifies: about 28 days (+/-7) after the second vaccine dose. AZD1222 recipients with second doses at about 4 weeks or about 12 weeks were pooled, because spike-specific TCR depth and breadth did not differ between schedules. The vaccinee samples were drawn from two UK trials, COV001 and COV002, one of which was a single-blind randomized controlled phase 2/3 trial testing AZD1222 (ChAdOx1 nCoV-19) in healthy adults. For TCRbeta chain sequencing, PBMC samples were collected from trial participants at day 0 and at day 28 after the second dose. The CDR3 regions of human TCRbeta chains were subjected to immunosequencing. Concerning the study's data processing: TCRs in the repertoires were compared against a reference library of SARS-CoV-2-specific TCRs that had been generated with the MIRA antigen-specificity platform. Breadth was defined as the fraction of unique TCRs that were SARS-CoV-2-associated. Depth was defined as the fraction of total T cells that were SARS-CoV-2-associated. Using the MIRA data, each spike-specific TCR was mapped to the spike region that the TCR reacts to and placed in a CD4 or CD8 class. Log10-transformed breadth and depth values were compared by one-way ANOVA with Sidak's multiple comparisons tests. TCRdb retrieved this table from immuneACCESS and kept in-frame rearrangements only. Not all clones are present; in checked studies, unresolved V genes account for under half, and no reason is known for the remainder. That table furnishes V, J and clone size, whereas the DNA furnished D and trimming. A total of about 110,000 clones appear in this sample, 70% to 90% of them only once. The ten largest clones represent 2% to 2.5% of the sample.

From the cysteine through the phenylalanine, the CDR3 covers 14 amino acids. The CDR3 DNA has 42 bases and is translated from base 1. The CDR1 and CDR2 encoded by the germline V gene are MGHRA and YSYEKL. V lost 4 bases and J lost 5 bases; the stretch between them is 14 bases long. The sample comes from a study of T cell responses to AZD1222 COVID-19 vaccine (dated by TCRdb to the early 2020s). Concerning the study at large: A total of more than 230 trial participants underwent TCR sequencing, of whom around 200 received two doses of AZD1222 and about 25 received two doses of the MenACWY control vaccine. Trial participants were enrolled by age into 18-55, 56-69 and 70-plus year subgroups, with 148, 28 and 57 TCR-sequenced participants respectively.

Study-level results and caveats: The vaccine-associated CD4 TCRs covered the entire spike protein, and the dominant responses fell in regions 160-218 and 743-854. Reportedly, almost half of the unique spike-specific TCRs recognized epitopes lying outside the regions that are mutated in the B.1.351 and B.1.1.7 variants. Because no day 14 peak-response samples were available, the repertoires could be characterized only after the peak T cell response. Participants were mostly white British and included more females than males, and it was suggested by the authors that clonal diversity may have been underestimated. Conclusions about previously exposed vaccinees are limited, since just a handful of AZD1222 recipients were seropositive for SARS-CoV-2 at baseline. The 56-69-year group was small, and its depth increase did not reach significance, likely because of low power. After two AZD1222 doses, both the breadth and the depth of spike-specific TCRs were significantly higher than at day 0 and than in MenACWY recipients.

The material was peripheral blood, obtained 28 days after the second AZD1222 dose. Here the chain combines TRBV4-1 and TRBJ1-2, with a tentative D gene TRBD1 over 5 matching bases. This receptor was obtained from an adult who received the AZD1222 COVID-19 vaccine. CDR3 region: CASSLGHGPYGYTF. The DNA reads TGCGCCAGCAGCCTTGGACACGGCCCTTATGGCTACACCTTC.